The rows below give T cell receptor beta chains drawn from one sample of a study of Ad26.COV2.S vaccination and SARS-CoV-2 variants. Profiling relied on immunoSEQ multiplex PCR, and the TCRdb table lists in-frame clones only, not all of them. The table shows approximately 450,000 clones, with approximately 92% occurring only once. The sequencing used peripheral blood, collected in a trial of Ad26.COV2.S vaccine versus placebo. Receptors originate from a person between 18 and 60 years old who received the Ad26.COV2.S COVID-19 vaccine or a placebo. The CDR3 runs from the conserved cysteine through the conserved F or W. D genes are given only for firm matches. The listing skips clone size in some rows; elsewhere it reads once, few, many or a size class.

>TRBJ1-1|NA|11|once|TRBV2
TGTGCCAGCAGACAGAGCACTGAAGCTTTCTTT
CASRQSTEAFF
>TRBJ2-7|NA|14|NA|TRBV4-2
TGTGCCAGCAGCCTTCGGACACCCACCTACGAGCAGTACTTC
CASSLRTPTYEQYF
>TRBJ2-7|TRBD1|15|NA|TRBV9
TGTGCCAGCAGCGTAGCCCTAGGGACAGCCTACGAGCAGTACTTC
CASSVALGTAYEQYF
>TRBJ2-1|NA|15|NA|TRBV15
TGTGCCACCAGCAGAGATTTCGTTTGGGGCAATGAGCAGTTCTTC
CATSRDFVWGNEQFF
>TRBJ1-4|NA|17|NA|TRBV19
TGTGCCAGTAGCAGAGGGGCAGGGCCTACGTATAATGAAAAACTGTTTTTT
CASSRGAGPTYNEKLFF
>TRBJ2-7|NA|16|NA|TRBV6-5
TGTGCCAGCAGTTACTCGCCCCCTTCTACAGGCTACGAGCAGTACTTC
CASSYSPPSTGYEQYF
>TRBJ2-7|NA|14|NA|TRBV13
TGTGCCAGCAGCTTAGGGCTAGCTTCCTACGAGCAGTACTTC
CASSLGLASYEQYF
>TRBJ2-5|NA|13|NA|TRBV13
TGTGCCAGCAGCTTAGGGGGCGCTCAGACCCAGTACTTC
CASSLGGAQTQYF
>TRBJ1-2|NA|14|NA|TRBV30
TGTGCCTGGAGTGTAAAGCCAGGGGCGCGGGGCTACACCTTC
CAWSVKPGARGYTF
>TRBJ2-7|TRBD1|17|NA|TRBV27
TGTGCCAGCAGTTTATTAGGGGGTGGGGACAGTACCTACGAGCAGTACTTC
CASSLLGGGDSTYEQYF
>TRBJ1-2|NA|14|NA|TRBV28
TGTGCCAGCAGTTTACTGGGCAGGGAAAGCGGCTACACCTTC
CASSLLGRESGYTF
>TRBJ2-5|NA|14|NA|TRBV27
TGTGCCAGCAGTAGCTATGCCCTAGGGGAGACCCAGTACTTC
CASSSYALGETQYF
>TRBJ2-5|TRBD2|16|once|TRBV7-9
TGTGCCAGCAGCCCTTTTAGACTAGCGAGAGGGGAGACCCAGTACTTC
CASSPFRLARGETQYF
>TRBJ2-5|TRBD1|15|once|TRBV19
TGTGCCAGTAAGAAGGACAGGGGGTACCAAGAGACCCAGTACTTC
CASKKDRGYQETQYF
>TRBJ1-5|TRBD1|14|NA|TRBV6-2/TRBV6-3
TGTGCCAGCAGCGACAGGGTCTGGAATCAGCCCCAGCATTTT
CASSDRVWNQPQHF
>TRBJ2-7|TRBD2|13|once|TRBV12-3/TRBV12-4
TGTGCCAGCAGGACTAGCGGGAAGTACGAGCAGTACTTC
CASRTSGKYEQYF
>TRBJ2-2|NA|17|NA|TRBV19
TGTGCCAGTAGGAGGCCTCTAGGGCAGGGAGGCACCGGGGAGCTGTTTTTT
CASRRPLGQGGTGELFF
>TRBJ1-5|TRBD1|13|NA|TRBV28
TGTGCCAGCAGATCAACAGGGGACCAGCCCCAGCATTTT
CASRSTGDQPQHF
>TRBJ1-4|NA|13|NA|TRBV29-1
TGCAGCGTTGGAGGGCGAGGGTTTGAAAAACTGTTTTTT
CSVGGRGFEKLFF
>TRBJ1-1|NA|16|NA|TRBV6-5
TGTGCCAGCAGTTCCCCCAACGGGGCAGGATACACTGAAGCTTTCTTT
CASSSPNGAGYTEAFF
>TRBJ2-6|NA|11|NA|TRBV7-8
TGTGCCAGCAGCTACTCCAACGTCCTGACTTTC
CASSYSNVLTF
>TRBJ1-2|TRBD1|15|NA|TRBV7-2
TGTGCCAGCAGCTTAACGACCGACAGGGCCTATGGCTACACCTTC
CASSLTTDRAYGYTF
>TRBJ1-5|TRBD1|15|NA|TRBV2
TGTGCCAGCACGGTGGGACAGGGTGGCAATCAGCCCCAGCATTTT
CASTVGQGGNQPQHF
>TRBJ2-2|NA|14|NA|TRBV6-2/TRBV6-3
TGTGCCAGCAGTTACGGCACTCACACCGGGGAGCTGTTTTTT
CASSYGTHTGELFF
>TRBJ1-2|NA|15|once|TRBV2
TGTGCCAGCAGAGGGGCAGGGGTTTCAAGCTATGGCTACACCTTC
CASRGAGVSSYGYTF
>TRBJ1-2|NA|12|NA|TRBV30
TGTGCCTGGCGTGCCTCTAAATATGGCTACACCTTC
CAWRASKYGYTF
>TRBJ1-1|NA|14|NA|TRBV5-1
TGCGCCAGCAGCTTGGTAGGGGTTGACACTGAAGCTTTCTTT
CASSLVGVDTEAFF
>TRBJ1-6|TRBD1|18|NA|TRBV18
TGTGCCAGCTCACCATTCCGTAGAGGGGGCGACTATAATTCACCCCTCCACTTT
CASSPFRRGGDYNSPLHF
>TRBJ2-5|TRBD2|17|NA|TRBV5-1
TGCGCCAGCAGCTTCTACCAATCACTAGCGGGAGTGGAGACCCAGTACTTC
CASSFYQSLAGVETQYF
>TRBJ2-7|NA|12|NA|TRBV3-1/TRBV3-2
TGTGCCAGCAGCCATGGCGGGTACGAGCAGTACTTC
CASSHGGYEQYF
>TRBJ2-5|NA|13|NA|TRBV10-2
TGCGCCAGCAGTGATCGGGAGCGGGAGACCCAGTACTTC
CASSDRERETQYF
>TRBJ2-1|NA|15|once|TRBV11-2
TGTGCCAGCAGCTTCTTACAGAGCTCCTACAATGAGCAGTTCTTC
CASSFLQSSYNEQFF
>TRBJ1-5|TRBD1|15|NA|TRBV11-2
TGTGCCAGCAGCTTAAGGGGGCAGGGCAATCAGCCCCAGCATTTT
CASSLRGQGNQPQHF
>TRBJ2-2|TRBD1|15|NA|TRBV5-4
TGTGCCAGCAGCTTGTCGTGGACAGGGTCCGGGGAGCTGTTTTTT
CASSLSWTGSGELFF
>TRBJ1-2|NA|15|NA|TRBV13
TGTGCCAGCAGCCTCGGGAGGGGGGGAGTCTATGGCTACACCTTC
CASSLGRGGVYGYTF
>TRBJ2-7|TRBD1|14|few|TRBV15
TGTGCCACCAGCAGAGGGACAGGGGCCAACGAGCAGTACTTC
CATSRGTGANEQYF
>TRBJ2-7|NA|13|NA|TRBV12-3/TRBV12-4
TGTGCCAGCAGTTTGGGGGTTTCCTACGAGCAGTACTTC
CASSLGVSYEQYF
>TRBJ1-5|NA|16|NA|TRBV2
TGTGCCAGCAGTGGCATCCTAGAACAAACAAATCAGCCCCAGCATTTT
CASSGILEQTNQPQHF
>TRBJ2-2|NA|15|NA|TRBV5-5
TGTGCCAGCAGCTCCACGACGCTGAACACCGGGGAGCTGTTTTTT
CASSSTTLNTGELFF
>TRBJ2-5|NA|13|NA|TRBV27
TGTGCCAGCAGTCTCCGGGATTTTGAGACCCAGTACTTC
CASSLRDFETQYF
>TRBJ2-2|NA|17|NA|TRBV28
TGTGCCAGCAGTTTGGACCCAACTCCCCCGAACACCGGGGAGCTGTTTTTT
CASSLDPTPPNTGELFF
>TRBJ2-7|TRBD2|15|NA|TRBV19
TGTGCCAGTAGTATAGTGGCTAGCGGTTCCTACGAGCAGTACTTC
CASSIVASGSYEQYF
>TRBJ1-1|NA|12|NA|TRBV12-3/TRBV12-4
TGTGCCAGCGGCTACCTCGACAGGGAAGCTTTCTTT
CASGYLDREAFF
>TRBJ1-1|NA|14|NA|TRBV28
TGTGCCAGTAGTAGCATCGGTCCAATCCCTGAAGCTTTCTTT
CASSSIGPIPEAFF
>TRBJ2-7|TRBD2|16|NA|TRBV27
TGTGCCAGCAGTTCCGCGACTAGCGGGCACTCCTACGAGCAGTACTTC
CASSSATSGHSYEQYF
>TRBJ2-5|NA|16|NA|TRBV7-9
TGTGCCAGCAGCTCGGATTTGGCGGGCCCCCAAGAGACCCAGTACTTC
CASSSDLAGPQETQYF
>TRBJ2-3|NA|12|NA|TRBV14
TGTGCCAGCAGCCAAGGACCAGTTGCGCAGTATTTT
CASSQGPVAQYF
>TRBJ1-2|TRBD1|13|NA|TRBV6-5
TGTGCCAGCAGCTGGACAGGGGGCTATGGCTACACCTTC
CASSWTGGYGYTF
>TRBJ2-2|TRBD1|13|NA|TRBV30
TGTGCCCACAGACAGGGGGCGGTCGGGGAGCTGTTTTTT
CAHRQGAVGELFF
>TRBJ2-1|NA|14|NA|TRBV20-1
TGCAGTGCTAGTAGTCGGAGCTCCTACAATGAGCAGTTCTTC
CSASSRSSYNEQFF
>TRBJ2-1|NA|14|NA|TRBV18
TGTGCCAGCTCACCATATCTGGGAAGGAATGAGCAGTTCTTC
CASSPYLGRNEQFF
>TRBJ2-1|TRBD2|14|NA|TRBV4-3
TGCGCCAGCAGCCAAGGGACTAGCGGGAGATTTCGGTTCTTC
CASSQGTSGRFRFF
>TRBJ2-2|TRBD2|17|few|TRBV5-1
TGCGCCAGCAGCGCGGAACTAGCGGGAGAGGCCCCCGGGGAGCTGTTTTTT
CASSAELAGEAPGELFF
>TRBJ2-3|TRBD2|21|NA|TRBV9
TGTGCCAGCAGCCCCCAAGGGAAAGCGGGAGCGGTGATTCTGGCCCCAGATACGCAGTATTTT
CASSPQGKAGAVILAPDTQYF
>TRBJ2-5|TRBD1|13|NA|TRBV12-3/TRBV12-4
TGTGCCACCCAACAGGGGATCCAAGAGACCCAGTACTTC
CATQQGIQETQYF
>TRBJ2-7|NA|11|NA|TRBV20-1
TGCAGTGCTCCAGCCATTTACGAGCAGTACTTC
CSAPAIYEQYF
>TRBJ2-7|TRBD1|14|NA|TRBV15
TGTGCCACCAGCAGAGAGACAGGGGAATACGAGCAGTACTTC
CATSRETGEYEQYF